The next 4 T cell receptor beta chains were all read from a single sample in a study of T-cell reconstitution after alpha-beta-depleted transplantation in children. Unique molecular identifiers were used to barcode this TCRbeta library. TCRdb analysed the PCR reads with MiXCR anew, one entry per CDR3 protein. The sample shows over 100,000 distinct CDR3 sequences, 9% to 12% of them seen only once. Specimen: PBMCs, collected before TCRalphabeta/CD19-depleted stem cell transplant. The receptors derive from a boy under 10 years old with acute lymphoblastic leukemia, due to receive a stem cell transplant.

This clonotype was counted ten times or more. CDR3 DNA: TGCGCCAGCAGCTCGACAGCTGCCTCAACAGGGGCTAAAGAAGGCTACACCTTC. It is translated as CASSSTAASTGAKEGYTF. V and J are TRBV5-1 and TRBJ1-2; TRBD1 matches at 7 bases. The junction had 22 bases not matched to a gene; V was cut back by 3 bases and J by 8 bases. The CDR3 is made up of 18 amino acids. CDR1 SGHRS and CDR2 YFSETQ come from the germline V gene.

This clonotype was observed many times. The CDR3 DNA sequence: TGCAGTGCATTGGGCCAGCTCGCACAAACGGATACGCAGTATTTT. Translation gives CSALGQLAQTDTQYF. J is TRBJ2-3 and V is TRBV20-1; the D is unclear. The ends were cut back, 6 bases at V and 6 bases at J, with 22 bases in the middle. Looked up from germline, CDR1 is DFQATT and CDR2 is SNEGSKA (reference sequence). There are 15 residues in the CDR3.

This clonotype showed up just a few times. CDR3 DNA: TGCGCCAGCTCGGAAGGGGGACAGGGCTCTGGCTACACCTTC. This codes for CASSEGGQGSGYTF. The V call is TRBV5-1, the J call TRBJ1-2; 9 nucleotides agree with TRBD1. CDR1 is SGHRS and CDR2 is YFSETQ in the germline V gene. The CDR3 runs 14 residues. Unmatched junction bases numbered 11, after V lost 7 bases and J lost 7 bases.

The table lists this clonotype with many counts. This rearrangement joins TRBV28 to TRBJ2-3; D uncertain. V was pared by 1 base and J by 0 bases, with 8 bases between. The CDR3 has 15 amino acids. The germline CDR1 and CDR2 sequences are MDHEN and SYDVKM. As DNA, the CDR3 is TGTGCCAGCAGTTTATCCCGACCAAGCACAGATACGCAGTATTTT. As protein: CASSLSRPSTDTQYF.